This T cell receptor (beta chain) derives from a study of Ad26.COV2.S vaccination and SARS-CoV-2 variants. Profiled with immunoSEQ multiplex PCR; TCRdb holds only in-frame clones, not every one. The sample has a few hundred thousand clones, roughly 84% seen once. This sample's treatment: some 20 received Ad26.COV2.S at low or high dose, single or two shots; 5 received placebo; per-sample allocation not given. Day 63 after the first injection of vaccine or placebo was the sampling time. The receptor's source is a person aged 18 to 65 who received the Ad26.COV2.S COVID-19 vaccine or a placebo. Specimen: peripheral blood, collected in a trial of Ad26.COV2.S vaccine versus placebo.

As DNA, the CDR3 is TGTGCCAGCAGCCAAGACGTAAGGGAGCGGAGTAACTATGGCTACACCTTC. Protein sequence: CASSQDVRERSNYGYTF. The V and J genes are TRBV14 and TRBJ1-2; D gene uncertain. V lost 0 bases, J lost 1 base, and 15 bases lay in between. In germline, CDR1 is SGHDN, CDR2 FVKESK. CDR3 length equals 17 residues.